Below are 10 T cell receptor beta chains sequenced from a single sample in a study of persistence of HIV-infected CD4 T cells. An overlapping HIV-1 Gag peptide pool stimulated these cells at roughly 0.97 ug/peptide/mL. Responding CD4+ T cells were sorted by upregulation of both CD40 ligand and CD69. This was the immunoSEQ version 4 assay in survey mode. The table came from immunoSEQ multiplex PCR; TCRdb's copy has only in-frame clones and leaves some out. Of fewer than 40,000 clones in the sample, roughly 71% were seen once. What these receptors recognize is not known. This sample comprised CD4+ T cells sorted from PBMCs after roughly 17-hour stimulation, obtained from a patient who received antiretroviral therapy. The receptors shown here come from an adult man with HIV who was CMV-seropositive.

The table lists this clone with a count of one. V and J are TRBV9 and TRBJ2-3; 9 bases align to TRBD2. J was trimmed by 2 bases and V by 2 bases; bases with no gene match: 9. This CDR3 contains 17 residues. Germline V lookup: CDR1 SGDLS, CDR2 YYNGEE. DNA for the CDR3: TGTGCCAGCAGCGTCTCCGCGGGGGGGCCTCACACAGATACGCAGTATTTT. It specifies CASSVSAGGPHTDTQYF.

In this sample, this clone turned up a few times. This rearrangement joins TRBV28 to TRBJ1-1; TRBD1 is a possible D gene (5 bases). Germline lookup yields CDR1 MDHEN and CDR2 SYDVKM. V lost 4 bases and J lost 5, with 17 bases in between. This CDR3 is built from 15 residues. CDR3 amino acids: CASSSAGTGGTEAFF. The CDR3 region has the DNA TGTGCCAGCAGTTCCGCCGGGACCGGGGGGACTGAAGCTTTCTTT.

The rearrangement uses TRBV27 and TRBJ2-1, with 13 positions matching TRBD2. V lost 2 bases and J lost 1; bases outside the gene matches: 14. Germline CDR1 MNHEY, CDR2 SMNVEV (reference sequence). The CDR3 covers 21 residues. CDR3 in amino acids: CASSLEGRTSGGSGSYNEQFF. CDR3 DNA sequence: TGTGCCAGCAGTTTAGAGGGACGGACTAGCGGGGGCTCCGGGTCCTACAATGAGCAGTTCTTC.

V and J are TRBV2 and TRBJ1-4; D remains ambiguous. The CDR3 consists of 14 residues. Trimming removed 2 bases at V and 5 bases at J, with 9 bases between. The germline V gene encodes CDR1 SNHLY and CDR2 FYNNEI. The CDR3 is CASSETGRNEKLFF. CDR3 DNA sequence: TGTGCCAGCAGTGAAACGGGCAGAAATGAAAAACTGTTTTTT. Full variable domain (missing parts from reference TRBV2 and TRBJ1-4): EPEVTQTPSHQVTQMGQEVILRCVPISNHLYFYWYRQILGQKVEFLVSFYNNEISEKSEIFDDQFSVERPDGSNFTLKIRSTKLEDSAMYFCASSETGRNEKLFFGSGTQLSVL.

This clone was detected a few times. The rearrangement joins TRBV29-1 to TRBJ1-1, with D tentatively TRBD1 (6 bases). Looked up from germline, CDR1 is SQVTM and CDR2 is ANQGSEA. The V gene lost 4 bases and the J gene lost 1 base, with 16 bases spanning the gap. The CDR3 covers 15 residues. CDR3 loop: CSVGAGGLTNTEAFF. The CDR3 DNA is TGCAGCGTTGGGGCGGGGGGCCTGACGAACACTGAAGCTTTCTTT.

The chain recombines TRBV3-1 (or the pseudogene TRBV3-2) with TRBJ1-6; TRBD1 aligns across 8 bases. CDR1 is LGHDT, CDR2 YNNKEL, per germline (reference sequence). CDR3 length: 17 amino acids. V was clipped by 3 bases and J by 9 bases; unmatched bases: 13. The CDR3 coding sequence is TGTGCCAGCAGCCACTCCCGGTCAGGGGGCGGACGTTCACCCCTCCACTTT. Residues: CASSHSRSGGGRSPLHF.

The V gene is TRBV3-1 (or the pseudogene TRBV3-2), the J gene TRBJ1-5, with D tentatively TRBD1 (6 bases). The CDR3 is made up of 15 amino acids. The germline V and J ends were trimmed by 2 bases and 5 bases, with 13 bases remaining between them. Looked up from germline, CDR1 is LGHDT and CDR2 is YNNKEL (reference sequence). This CDR3 is CASSQSTGFHQPQHF. The CDR3 DNA is TGTGCCAGCAGCCAATCCACAGGGTTCCATCAGCCCCAGCATTTT.

V and J are TRBV9 and TRBJ2-1; 8 bases line up with TRBD2. V gave up 4 bases and J gave up 9 bases; unmatched junction bases: 6. The CDR3 covers 13 residues. Germline V lookup: CDR1 SGDLS, CDR2 YYNGEE. CDR3 nucleotide sequence: TGTGCCAGCAGCTCCCGGGGGGGAGCTGAGCAGTTCTTC. It yields the protein CASSSRGGAEQFF.

This clone appeared once. The chain joins TRBV5-5 to TRBJ2-7; 7 positions agree with TRBD1. V lost 3 bases to trimming and J lost 5 bases; unmatched junction nucleotides: 14. Per the germline V gene, CDR1 is SGHKS and CDR2 is YYEKEE (reference sequence). This CDR3 spans 16 amino acids. CDR3 sequence reads: CASSYDRESTRHEQYF. In DNA, the CDR3 is TGTGCCAGCAGCTACGACAGGGAATCGACTCGGCACGAGCAGTACTTC.

The rearrangement uses TRBV7-8 and TRBJ1-5; no definite D call. Germline CDR1 reads SGHVS; CDR2 reads FQNEAQ. CDR3 length equals 17 residues. Trimming took off 0 bases at V and 1 base at J, with 13 bases between the two ends. The CDR3 reads CASSLAVAGSSNQPQHF. The CDR3, as DNA: TGTGCCAGCAGCTTAGCGGTCGCAGGATCAAGCAATCAGCCCCAGCATTTT.